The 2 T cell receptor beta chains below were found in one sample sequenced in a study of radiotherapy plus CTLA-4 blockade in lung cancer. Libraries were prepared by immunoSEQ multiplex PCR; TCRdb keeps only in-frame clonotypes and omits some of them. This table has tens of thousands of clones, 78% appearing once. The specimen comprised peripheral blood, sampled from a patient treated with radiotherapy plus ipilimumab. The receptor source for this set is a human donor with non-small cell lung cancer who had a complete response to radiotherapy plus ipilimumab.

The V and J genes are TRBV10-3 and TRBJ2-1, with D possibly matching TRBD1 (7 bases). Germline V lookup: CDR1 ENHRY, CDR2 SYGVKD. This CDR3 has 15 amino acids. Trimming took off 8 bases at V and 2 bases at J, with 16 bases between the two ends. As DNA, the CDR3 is TGTGCCATCTCCCAGGGGGAGGTAACCTACAATGAGCAGTTCTTC. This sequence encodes CAISQGEVTYNEQFF.

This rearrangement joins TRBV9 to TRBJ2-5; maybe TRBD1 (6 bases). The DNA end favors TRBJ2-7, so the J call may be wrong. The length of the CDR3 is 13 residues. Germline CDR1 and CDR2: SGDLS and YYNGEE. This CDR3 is CASSVPTGYEQYF. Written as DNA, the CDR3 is TGTGCCAGCAGCGTACCCACAGGGTACGAGCAGTACTTC.